The table lists the clone carrying this T cell receptor (beta chain) with a few counts. Its antigen is not known. This CDR3 region has 15 residues. CDR1 is SGDLS and CDR2 is YYNGEE in the germline V gene. V shed 0 bases and J 5 bases; nucleotides not matched to a gene: 6. Expressed TCRB transcripts were sequenced after all isolated RNA was converted to cDNA. On average, stem cell-like memory T cell samples had 1 million or so reads. Some clones are missing from TCRdb's copy, which holds only in-frame ones; the method was immunoSEQ multiplex PCR. Of approximately 120,000 clones listed, about two fifths were seen once; the top ten hold about 0.07%. This sample is drawn from a study of beta chain features in type 1 diabetes. By way of CD45RO/CCR7/CD25/CD127/CD95/CD27, the CD4+ regulatory, stem cell-like memory, central memory and naive cells were sorted. Study results and caveats: For type 1 diabetes patients, VDJ junctions showed fewer insertions and more deletions.

The sequence came from a woman under 30 in good health. The chain is built from TRBV9 and TRBJ2-5; 8 bases map to TRBD1. Input material: stem cell memory CD4+ T cells from blood. CDR3 sequence (DNA): TGTGCCAGCAGCGTAGGAGCAGGGGGCTGGGAGACCCAGTACTTC. This gives the protein CASSVGAGGWETQYF.